This entry features one TCR beta chain sequence. Profiled with immunoSEQ multiplex PCR; TCRdb holds only in-frame clones, not every one. The table has over 110,000 clones, about nine tenths seen once. The source of the sample is a study of blood T cell repertoires in COVID-19. The CDR3 runs to 17 residues. J lost 3 bases, V lost 0 bases, and 11 bases had no gene match. CDR1 is SGDLS, CDR2 YYNGEE, per germline. This TCR was sampled from a man aged 60-69 years who had recovered from COVID-19. V is TRBV9 and J is TRBJ2-7; TRBD2 agrees at 8 bases. Sample: PBMCs or T cells enriched from blood (not recorded which). The CDR3 reads CASSVGAGAGDLYEQYF. Written as DNA, the CDR3 is TGTGCCAGCAGCGTAGGAGCGGGAGCGGGAGACCTCTACGAGCAGTACTTC. The full variable domain, with the rest looked up from reference TRBV9 and TRBJ2-7, is DSGVTQTPKHLITATGQRVTLRCSPRSGDLSVYWYQQSLDQGLQFLIQYYNGEERAKGNILERFSAQQFPDLHSELNLSSLELGDSALYFCASSVGAGAGDLYEQYFGPGTRLTVT.